This T cell receptor (beta chain) was sequenced for a study of cytomegalovirus exposure and HLA in healthy donors. This CDR3 is built from 16 residues. Trimming cost V 2 bases and J 4 bases; bases outside gene matches: 4. Germline V gene data show CDR1 as SGHTS and CDR2 as YDEGEE. TCRdb keeps only in-frame clones here, not all; method: immunoSEQ multiplex PCR. The sample lists 350,000 or so clones, 75% to 90% occurring once. The chain recombines TRBV5-8 with TRBJ2-5; TRBD2 matches 14 bases. The receptor's source is a woman between 18 and 29 years old in good health and CMV-seronegative. Sample: PBMCs. The CDR3 here is CASSFGLAGGGETQYF. The CDR3 coding sequence is TGTGCCAGCAGCTTCGGACTAGCGGGAGGCGGAGAGACCCAGTACTTC.